This is a list of T cell receptor beta chains from one sample in a study of human T cells and chemical hapten exposure. Each CDR3 protein gets one entry after TCRdb re-called the RACE reads with MiXCR. The data show more than 90,000 distinct CDR3 sequences, with approximately 10% seen just once and about 3% held by the top ten. The specimen comprised whole blood, sampled in connection with sensitization to the hapten diphenylcyclopropenone (DPC). Receptors originate from a woman aged 40 to 49 with alopecia areata. Some clones in this sample may be carry-over from other donors' samples. CDR3s leave out the opening cysteine and the closing phenylalanine or tryptophan. The size of a clone is reported for some rows only, either as once, few or many, or as a class for expanded clones.

ASSSVAGVTGELF,TRBJ2-2,TRBV5-4,NA,13
ASSKGVRTAEHFPPNYGYT,TRBJ1-2,TRBV21-1,NA,19
ASSSRTSPYTGELF,TRBJ2-2,TRBV7-9,many,14
ASSFGRGLPDTQY,TRBJ2-3,TRBV27,many,13
ASSGIWETQY,TRBJ2-5,TRBV7-2,few,10
ASSSLQGATGELF,TRBJ2-2,TRBV9,NA,13
ASSFSDFGNTIY,TRBJ1-3,TRBV7-2,few,12
ASSLHSGTEAF,TRBJ1-1,TRBV11-2,many,11
ASRSTSGAYNEQF,TRBJ2-1,TRBV3-1,NA,13
ASSYGRGETQY,TRBJ2-5,TRBV28,many,11
AWSVLAGGKETQY,TRBJ2-5,TRBV30,few,13
ASSLGTTTFGDTQY,TRBJ2-3,TRBV7-9,few,14
ASSVGQGNSPLH,TRBJ1-6,TRBV13,NA,12
ASHHPGSYEQY,TRBJ2-7,TRBV6-2/TRBV6-3,few,11
SAKGGTFAF,TRBJ1-1,TRBV20-1,few,9
ASSQEGQGNTIY,TRBJ1-3,TRBV4-1,many,12
ASSWDSAYEQY,TRBJ2-7,TRBV5-1,few,11
SAIARAEMEQY,TRBJ2-7,TRBV20-1,many,11
SARGGQGNYGYT,TRBJ1-2,TRBV20-1,many,12
ASSLRVSETQY,TRBJ2-5,TRBV11-2,many,11
ASRMGQSPETQY,TRBJ2-5,TRBV27,few,12
AGSQDIGYNEQF,TRBJ2-1,TRBV3-1,NA,12
ASRKFGETQY,TRBJ2-5,TRBV3-1,many,10
ASSQVDGGEQY,TRBJ2-7,TRBV3-1,many,11
ASSRTAYQETQY,TRBJ2-5,TRBV27,NA,12
ASSQAGQGYNEQF,TRBJ2-1,TRBV4-3,few,13